Listed below are T cell receptor beta chains from one sample, sequenced in a study of identical twins. TCRdb reprocessed the 5' RACE reads via MiXCR and lists one record per CDR3 protein. The profile covers 1.5 million or so distinct CDR3 sequences, with around 33% appearing a single time and about 0.27% taken by the ten largest. Sequenced sample: cord blood. These receptors were collected from a newborn girl in good health. CDR3s leave out the opening cysteine and the closing phenylalanine or tryptophan. A D gene is named only where the DNA matches it firmly.

>TRBJ2-1|TRBV5-1|TRBD1
ASSRLRDRDFNEQF
>TRBJ1-6|TRBV3-1|.
ASSQDLGSPVDNSPLH
>TRBJ2-7|TRBV21-1|.
ASSKGGRAGSYEQY
>TRBJ2-3|TRBV3-1|.
ASSLSAVGTDTQY
>TRBJ1-4|TRBV20-1|.
SARKGAGTNEKLF
>TRBJ2-1|TRBV4-1|TRBD2
ASSQDGTRRTNEQF
>TRBJ1-4|TRBV29-1|.
SASGPRQEKLF
>TRBJ2-1|TRBV20-1|TRBD2
SASLGLDREQF
>TRBJ1-1|TRBV3-1|.
ASSRLGTEAF
>TRBJ2-3|TRBV12-3/TRBV12-4|TRBD2
ASSLSGMTDTQY
>TRBJ2-1|TRBV3-1|.
ASSQAQGRYNEQF
>TRBJ1-4|TRBV27|.
ASSSLRTVLGKLF
>TRBJ2-7|TRBV12-3/TRBV12-4|TRBD1
ASSYDRDPYEQY
>TRBJ2-3|TRBV20-1|TRBD2
SASGQRELDTQY
>TRBJ2-1|TRBV24-1|TRBD2
ATSGLAGGLNEQF
>.|TRBV10-3|.
AISESGGRSYNEQY
>TRBJ2-1|TRBV27|.
ASSSGHLYNEQF
>TRBJ1-1|TRBV15|.
ATSRDRPSLTVGNTEAF
>TRBJ2-7|TRBV11-2|.
ASSLGQSPTYEQY
>TRBJ1-2|TRBV13|TRBD1
ASSGPGTGDYGYT
>TRBJ2-3|TRBV5-1|.
ASSLFRAGGTDTQY
>TRBJ2-5|TRBV20-1|TRBD2
SATSGARQETQY
>.|TRBV20-1|TRBD2
SATRGGEQY
>TRBJ2-2|TRBV20-1|TRBD2
SATRTSGSTGELF
>TRBJ2-7|TRBV28|TRBD1
ASRPPGTGGYEQY
>TRBJ1-1|TRBV5-1|TRBD1
ASSLGQGANTEAF
>TRBJ2-7|TRBV20-1|TRBD2
SASQQGLAGAEQY
>TRBJ2-3|TRBV4-1|.
ASSQLALGTDTQY
>TRBJ1-2|TRBV2|TRBD1
ASHLTGSYGYT
>TRBJ1-1|TRBV4-2|TRBD1
ASSHRTGEAF
>TRBJ2-5|TRBV3-1|TRBD2
ASSQGGGWEQY
>TRBJ1-5|TRBV25-1|.
ASSEWTDNQPQH
>TRBJ2-4|TRBV7-9|.
ASSSGSAKNIQY
>TRBJ2-2|TRBV20-1|.
SARRPGAYTGELF
>TRBJ1-2|TRBV5-6|TRBD1
ASSLGDSIRGYT
>TRBJ2-1|TRBV4-2|.
ASSPHWREYNEQF
>TRBJ2-2|TRBV7-7|.
ASSPQSGLGELF
>TRBJ2-3|TRBV5-1|.
ASSLPTGWTDTQY
>TRBJ2-3|TRBV20-1|.
SASGARASTDTQY